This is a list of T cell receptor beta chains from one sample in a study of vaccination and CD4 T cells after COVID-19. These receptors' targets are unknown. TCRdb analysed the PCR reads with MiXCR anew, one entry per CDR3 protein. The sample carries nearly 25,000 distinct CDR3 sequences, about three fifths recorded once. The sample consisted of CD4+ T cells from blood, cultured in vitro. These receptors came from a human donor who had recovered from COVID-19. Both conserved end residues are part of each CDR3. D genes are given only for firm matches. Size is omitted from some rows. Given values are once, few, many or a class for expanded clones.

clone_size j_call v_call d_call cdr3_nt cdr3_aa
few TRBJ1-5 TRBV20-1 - TGCAGTGCTAGAGATCAGGCCAGACCCAATCAGCCCCAGCATTTT CSARDQARPNQPQHF
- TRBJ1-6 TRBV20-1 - TGCAGTGCTAGGTGGACAGCTAATTCACCCCTCCACTTT CSARWTANSPLHF
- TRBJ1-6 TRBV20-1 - TGCAGTGCTCCGCCGTTGGGAGGAGATTCACCCCTCCACTTT CSAPPLGGDSPLHF
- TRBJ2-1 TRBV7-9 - TGTGCCAGCAGCTCGGCCGTAGGTATAAATGAGCAGTTCTTC CASSSAVGINEQFF
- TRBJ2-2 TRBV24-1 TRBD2 TGTGCCACCAGTGATTATAGGTCAGGGAGGGCCGGGGAGCTGTTTTTT CATSDYRSGRAGELFF
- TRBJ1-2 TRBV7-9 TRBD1 TGTGCCAGCAGCTTAAAGGGAGGGACAGGTCGGGGCTACACCTTC CASSLKGGTGRGYTF
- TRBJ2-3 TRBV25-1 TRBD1 TGTGCCAGCAGCGTGGGGCAGGGGGCGATGGATACGCAGTATTTT CASSVGQGAMDTQYF
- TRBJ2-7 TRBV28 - TGTGCCAGCAGGTCTGGGGGTACCACCTACGAGCAGTACTTC CASRSGGTTYEQYF
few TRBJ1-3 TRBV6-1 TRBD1 TGTGCCAGCAGCCACACAGGGGGCGGTGGAAACACCATATATTTT CASSHTGGGGNTIYF
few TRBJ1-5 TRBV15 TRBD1 TGTGCCACCAGCCGCAACAGGGGGGGCGGTCAGCCCCAGCATTTT CATSRNRGGGQPQHF
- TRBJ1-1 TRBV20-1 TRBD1 TGCAGTGCGAGGCCAGGGGGCCCGAACACTGAAGCTTTCTTT CSARPGGPNTEAFF
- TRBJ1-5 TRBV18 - TGTGCCAGCTCACCACTGGGGAGTAACGGCAATCAGCCCCAGCATTTT CASSPLGSNGNQPQHF
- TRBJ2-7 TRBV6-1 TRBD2 TGTGCCAGCAGTCAAACCGGGACTAGCGGGATCGAGCAGTACTTC CASSQTGTSGIEQYF
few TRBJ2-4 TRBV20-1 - TGCAGTGCTAGAGATCTCGGCGGGGACATTTTTCAGTACTTC CSARDLGGDIFQYF
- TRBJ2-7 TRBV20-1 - TGCAGTGCTAGTGCGAGCTCCTACGAGCAGTACTTC CSASASSYEQYF
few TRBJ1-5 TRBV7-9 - TGTGCCAGCAGCTTAGAGCTAACCAATCAGCCCCAGCATTTT CASSLELTNQPQHF
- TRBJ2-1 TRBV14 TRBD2 TGTGCCAGCAGCCCTAACCTATACGATACCCTAGCGGGACATGAGCAGTTCTTC CASSPNLYDTLAGHEQFF
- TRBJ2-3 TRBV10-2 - TGCGCCAGCAGATCCAGGGGATGGGGCACAGATACGCAGTATTTT CASRSRGWGTDTQYF
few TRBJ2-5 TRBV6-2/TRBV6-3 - TGTGCCAGCAGTTACTCGCGGGAGACCCAGTACTTC CASSYSRETQYF
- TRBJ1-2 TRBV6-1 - TGTGCCAGCAGTCGCCAGGGGTATGGCTACACCTTC CASSRQGYGYTF
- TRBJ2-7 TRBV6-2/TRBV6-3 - TGTGCCAGCAGTTACAGGCTAGCGATTTTGTACGAGCAGTACTTC CASSYRLAILYEQYF
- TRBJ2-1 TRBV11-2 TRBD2 TGTGCCAGCAGCTTAGGAGGAGGACTAGCGGACTACAATGAGCAGTTCTTC CASSLGGGLADYNEQFF
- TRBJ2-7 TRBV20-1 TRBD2 TGCAGTGCTGAACCTAGCGGGGGGTACGAGCAGTACTTC CSAEPSGGYEQYF
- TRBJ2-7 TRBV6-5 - TGTGCCAGCAGTTACTGGGCAGAAGCCTACGAGCAGTACTTC CASSYWAEAYEQYF
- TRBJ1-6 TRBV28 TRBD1 TGTGCCAGCAGTTCCCGGACAGGGACGTATTCACCCCTCCACTTT CASSSRTGTYSPLHF